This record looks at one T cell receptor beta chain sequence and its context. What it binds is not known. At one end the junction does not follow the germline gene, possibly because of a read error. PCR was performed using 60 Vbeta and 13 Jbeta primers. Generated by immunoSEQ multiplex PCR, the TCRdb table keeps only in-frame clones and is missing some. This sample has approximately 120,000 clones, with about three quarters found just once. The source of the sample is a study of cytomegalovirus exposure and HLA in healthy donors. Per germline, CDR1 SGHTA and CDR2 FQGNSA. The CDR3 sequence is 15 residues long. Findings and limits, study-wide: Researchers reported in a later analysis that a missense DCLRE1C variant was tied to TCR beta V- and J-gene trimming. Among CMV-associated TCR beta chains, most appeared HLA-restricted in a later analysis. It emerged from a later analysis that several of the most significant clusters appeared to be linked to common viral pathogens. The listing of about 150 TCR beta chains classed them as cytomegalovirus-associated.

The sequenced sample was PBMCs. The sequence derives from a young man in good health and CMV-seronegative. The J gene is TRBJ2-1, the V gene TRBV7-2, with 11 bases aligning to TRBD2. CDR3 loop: CASSLAGGNLNEQFF. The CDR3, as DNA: TGTGCCAGCAGCCTAGCGGGGGGAAACCTCAATGAGCAGTTCTTC.